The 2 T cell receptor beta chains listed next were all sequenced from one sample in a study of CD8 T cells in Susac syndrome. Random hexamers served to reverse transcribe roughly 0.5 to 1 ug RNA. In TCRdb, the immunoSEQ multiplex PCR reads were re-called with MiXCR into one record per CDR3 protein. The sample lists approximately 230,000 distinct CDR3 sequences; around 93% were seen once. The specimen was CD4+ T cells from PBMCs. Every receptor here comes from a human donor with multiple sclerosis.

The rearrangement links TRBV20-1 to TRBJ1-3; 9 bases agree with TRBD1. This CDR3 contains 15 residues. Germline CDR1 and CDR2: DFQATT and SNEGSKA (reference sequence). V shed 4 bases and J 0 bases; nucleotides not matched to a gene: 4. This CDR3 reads CSATDRGTSGNTIYF. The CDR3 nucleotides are TGCAGTGCTACGGACAGGGGAACCTCTGGAAACACCATATATTTT.

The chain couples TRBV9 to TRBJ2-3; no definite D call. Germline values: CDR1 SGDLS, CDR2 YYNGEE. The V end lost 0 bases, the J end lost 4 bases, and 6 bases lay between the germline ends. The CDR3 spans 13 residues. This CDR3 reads CASSVGRADTQYF. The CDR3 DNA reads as TGTGCCAGCAGCGTAGGGAGAGCAGATACGCAGTATTTT.